The T cell receptor beta chain under discussion was sequenced for a study of tumor-infiltrating lymphocytes in primary liver carcinoma. Study as a whole: Each of the samples returned roughly 3.5 to 8 million productive TCRbeta reads (a yield similar across tissue types). The study's findings and limits: The top-250-clone fraction was significantly higher in tumors than in blood (p = 0.039). Tumor-blood pairs (like tumor-adjacent pairs) overlapped less than tumor region pairs did.

This clonotype was observed a single time. Its antigen is as yet unknown. TCR beta cDNA was made from approximately 540 ng total RNA with a constant-region primer. Each TCR beta library was derived from three nested multiplex PCR rounds that employed slightly modified ARM-PCR. The study ran its first two PCR rounds for roughly 9 cycles each, using TRBV1-TRBV30 forward primers and a C-beta reverse primer. TCRdb re-called the multiplex PCR reads with MiXCR, one entry per CDR3 protein. This table has roughly 120,000 distinct CDR3 sequences, around 70% appearing once. Trimming removed 5 bases from V and 9 bases from J, with 17 bases in between. The CDR3 sequence is 14 residues long. Total RNA and DNA came together from approximately 20-30 mg of bulk tissue without cell sorting. Patients had primary liver carcinoma treated by surgical resection.

Source material: tumor-adjacent normal liver tissue. The source of this sequence is a woman aged 55-69 years with primary liver carcinoma and hepatitis B virus infection. The chain has TRBV12-3 or TRBV12-4 and TRBJ2-1; the D gene is possibly TRBD2 (6 bases). The CDR3 sequence is CASSIISWRGEQFF. In nucleotides, the CDR3 is TGTGCCAGCAGTATAATTAGCTGGAGGGGTGAGCAGTTCTTC.